The 18 T cell receptor beta chains in this list originate from one sample, sequenced in a study of T cell responses to AZD1222 COVID-19 vaccine. Assay used: immunoSEQ multiplex PCR; TCRdb lists only in-frame clones, some missing. This repertoire shows about 94,000 clones, roughly 88% found once; its top ten account for 9% to 13%. The source was peripheral blood, collected 28 days after the second AZD1222 dose. The receptors were sampled from an adult who received the AZD1222 COVID-19 vaccine.

This rearrangement joins TRBV6-5 to TRBJ1-1, with a possible D match to TRBD1 (5 bases). V lost 0 bases and J 6 bases, leaving 14 bases between the germline ends. Germline V gives CDR1 MNHEY, CDR2 SVGAGI. There are 15 residues in the CDR3. The CDR3 loop is CASSYSSREGAEAFF. The CDR3 DNA follows: TGTGCCAGCAGTTACTCGAGCAGGGAAGGCGCTGAAGCTTTCTTT.

The genes are TRBV28 and TRBJ2-1; TRBD2 matches 7 bases. CDR3 length: 14 residues. With V trimmed by 7 bases and J by 8 bases, 11 bases remained unmatched. Germline lookup yields CDR1 MDHEN and CDR2 SYDVKM. The CDR3 region has the DNA TGTGCCAGCATACCGGGGGGAGCCCCTGATGAGCAGTTCTTC. Translated: CASIPGGAPDEQFF.

V usage is TRBV4-3 and J usage is TRBJ2-1; 16 positions match TRBD2. CDR1 is LGHNA and CDR2 is YSLEER in the germline V gene. V lost 0 bases to trimming and J lost 8 bases; unmatched junction nucleotides: 4. The CDR3 sequence is 17 residues long. CDR3 DNA sequence: TGCGCCAGCAGCCAAGATGGGACTAGCGGGGGGGCCCATGAGCAGTTCTTC. This translates into CASSQDGTSGGAHEQFF.

The V gene is TRBV15, the J gene TRBJ2-5; D is unresolved. Germline assignment: CDR1 LNHNV and CDR2 YYDKDF (reference sequence). The CDR3 covers 15 residues. V lost 0 bases to trimming and J lost 5 bases, with 13 bases between them. This CDR3 reads CATSRDRTLRETQYF. Written as DNA, the CDR3 is TGTGCCACCAGCAGAGACCGGACCCTCCGGGAGACCCAGTACTTC.

V usage is TRBV11-3 and J usage is TRBJ1-1; 10 nucleotides agree with TRBD1. V lost 10 bases to trimming and J lost 5 bases; unmatched junction nucleotides: 7. This CDR3 contains 13 residues. CDR1 is SGHNT and CDR2 is YENEEA in the germline V gene. Here the CDR3 DNA reads TGTGCCACCACCGGGACAGGGGTGACTGAAGCTTTCTTT. This sequence encodes CATTGTGVTEAFF.

This chain joins TRBV7-9 and TRBJ2-7, with 8 bases aligning to TRBD2. V was clipped by 3 bases and J by 2 bases; unmatched bases: 6. The CDR3 consists of 15 residues. Germline values: CDR1 SEHNR, CDR2 FQNEAQ (reference sequence). This CDR3 reads CASSFASGGAYEQYF. CDR3 bases: TGTGCCAGCAGCTTCGCCAGCGGGGGAGCCTACGAGCAGTACTTC.

The chain couples TRBV7-5 to TRBJ1-5. TRBV7-5 is a listed pseudogene. This CDR3 has 11 residues. The CDR3 region is CVRSFIQPQHF. The CDR3 DNA is TGTGTCAGAAGCTTCATACAGCCCCAGCATTTT.

This clone was counted only a few times. The chain links TRBV5-5 to TRBJ2-7; either TRBD1 or TRBD2 may supply D (6 bases each). Germline V gene sequence: CDR1 SGHKS, CDR2 YYEKEE (reference sequence). The germline V and J ends were trimmed by 5 bases and 1 base, with 13 bases remaining between them. This CDR3 spans 14 amino acids. CDR3 amino acids: CASREGHGSYEQYF. CDR3 coding DNA: TGTGCCAGCAGGGAGGGACACGGTTCCTACGAGCAGTACTTC.

The chain uses TRBV5-5 and TRBJ2-5, with 10 nucleotides matching TRBD1. Germline CDR1 and CDR2: SGHKS and YYEKEE (reference sequence). After removal of 8 bases from V and 5 bases from J, the junction contained 9 bases not matched to a gene. The CDR3 sequence is 14 residues long. The CDR3 is CASTRQGAGETQYF. CDR3 in DNA: TGTGCCAGTACGAGACAGGGGGCGGGCGAGACCCAGTACTTC.

For the CDR3, the DNA is TGTGCCAGCAGCCAGGACAGGGGTAACACTGAAGCTTTCTTT. Translated: CASSQDRGNTEAFF. The genes are TRBV11-3 and TRBJ1-1; 9 bases agree with TRBD1. The CDR3 runs to 14 residues. V gave up 5 bases and J gave up 2 bases; unmatched junction bases: 3. Germline values: CDR1 SGHNT, CDR2 YENEEA.

This chain uses TRBV27 with TRBJ2-1, with D unresolved. The CDR3 totals 14 residues. Trimming took off 0 bases at V and 7 bases at J, with 10 bases between the two ends. Germline V gene sequence: CDR1 MNHEY, CDR2 SMNVEV (reference sequence). The chain's CDR3 is CASSLSISPNEQFF. DNA of the CDR3: TGTGCCAGCAGTTTATCGATCAGCCCGAATGAGCAGTTCTTC.

The V and J genes are TRBV12-3 or TRBV12-4 and TRBJ1-1, with 7 bases identical to TRBD1. The V gene end was trimmed by 6 bases and the J gene end by 7 bases; junction bases not matched to a gene: 8. The CDR3 totals 13 residues. This chain's CDR3 is CASSLNRGGEAFF. The CDR3 coding sequence is TGTGCCAGCAGCCTTAACAGGGGCGGTGAAGCTTTCTTT.

This clone was observed a single time. The chain joins TRBV30 to TRBJ2-7; a possible D gene is TRBD1 (7 bases). From germline, CDR1 is GTSNPN and CDR2 SVGIG (reference sequence). Trimming pared 2 bases from V and 5 bases from J, leaving 16 bases between. The CDR3 is 14 amino acids. This CDR3 is CAWSSGGGLNEQYF. DNA of the CDR3: TGTGCCTGGAGTTCAGGGGGAGGATTAAACGAGCAGTACTTC.

The V gene is TRBV27, the J gene TRBJ2-1; the D gene is possibly TRBD2 (6 bases). Trimming left V 0 bases short and J 1 base short, with 19 bases between. Per germline, CDR1 MNHEY and CDR2 SMNVEV (reference sequence). The CDR3 covers 19 residues. Here the CDR3 DNA reads TGTGCCAGCAGTTTATCTCGTTGGTTAGGGACTCAATCCTACAATGAGCAGTTCTTC. Translated: CASSLSRWLGTQSYNEQFF.

The chain carries TRBV30 and TRBJ2-7; a possible D gene is TRBD1 (6 bases). CDR3 length: 13 residues. From germline, CDR1 is GTSNPN and CDR2 SVGIG (reference sequence). The V and J ends lost 1 base and 5 bases respectively, with 12 bases between them. Written as DNA, the CDR3 is TGTGCCTGGAGTGGGCTAAGGGACAACGAGCAGTACTTC. Translation gives CAWSGLRDNEQYF.

The chain recombines TRBV29-1 with TRBJ2-7, with TRBD2 matching over 8 bases. The CDR3 consists of 14 residues. Germline lookup yields CDR1 SQVTM and CDR2 ANQGSEA. The ends lost 4 bases at V and 7 bases at J; junction bases unmatched: 12. The CDR3 spells CSVVAGGRPGEQYF. The CDR3, as DNA: TGCAGCGTTGTGGCGGGAGGACGACCTGGTGAGCAGTACTTC.

Turning to this clone: The same CDR3 also results from other DNA sequences found in this sample. The J gene is TRBJ1-5, the V gene TRBV6-2 or TRBV6-3; D gene unclear. This CDR3 region has 12 residues. Germline assignment: CDR1 MNHEY and CDR2 SVGEGT. Trimming shortened V by 0 bases and J by 6 bases, and 3 bases separated the two germline ends. CDR3 DNA: TGTGCCAGCAGTTACTCGAGTCAGCCCCAGCATTTT. It encodes CASSYSSQPQHF.

This chain uses TRBV28 with TRBJ2-5, with a tentative D call TRBD1 (6 bases). CDR1 MDHEN and CDR2 SYDVKM come from the germline V gene. The CDR3 extends over 15 amino acids. V was clipped by 6 bases and J by 0 bases, with 14 bases between them. The CDR3 DNA sequence: TGTGCCAGCAGCCTAGGACAGCTCCACCAAGAGACCCAGTACTTC. Its translation is CASSLGQLHQETQYF.